This TCR beta chain came from a study of identical twins. The V end lost 5 bases, the J end lost 0 bases, and 23 bases lay between the germline ends. CDR3 length: 19 residues. CDR1 is MDHEN and CDR2 is SYDVKM in the germline V gene. TCRdb ran MiXCR on the 5' RACE reads and lists one entry per CDR3 protein. The repertoire consists of more than 600,000 distinct CDR3 sequences, with 15% to 20% occurring once and the leading ten covering around 13%. These same records also appear under a second study, on T cells expressing NK-cell markers.

The gene calls are TRBV28 and TRBJ2-4, with D possibly being TRBD1 (5 bases). The sample was PBMCs. The receptor was derived from a woman aged 18 to 35 in good health. The CDR3 region is CASSPYRSTIEIAKNIQYF. Written as DNA, the CDR3 is TGTGCCAGCAGTCCCTACAGGTCTACGATCGAAATAGCCAAAAACATTCAGTACTTC.